The T cell receptor beta chain described here comes from a study of blood T cell repertoires in COVID-19. Profiling relied on immunoSEQ multiplex PCR, and the TCRdb table lists in-frame clones only, not all of them. The table has 150,000 or so clones, around 85% seen once; the top ten hold under 0.8%. This clone was recorded only once. There are 16 residues in the CDR3. The germline V gene has CDR1 MNHEY and CDR2 SVGEGT. The ends lost 2 bases at V and 6 bases at J; junction bases unmatched: 10. This TCR was recovered from a man in his 60s with COVID-19, enrolled during active disease. The sample was peripheral blood. V usage is TRBV6-2 or TRBV6-3 and J usage is TRBJ1-1; 9 nucleotides align to TRBD1. The CDR3 sequence: CASSYGTGSGSAEAFF. The CDR3 DNA reads as TGTGCCAGCAGTTACGGGACAGGGTCGGGGAGCGCTGAAGCTTTCTTT.